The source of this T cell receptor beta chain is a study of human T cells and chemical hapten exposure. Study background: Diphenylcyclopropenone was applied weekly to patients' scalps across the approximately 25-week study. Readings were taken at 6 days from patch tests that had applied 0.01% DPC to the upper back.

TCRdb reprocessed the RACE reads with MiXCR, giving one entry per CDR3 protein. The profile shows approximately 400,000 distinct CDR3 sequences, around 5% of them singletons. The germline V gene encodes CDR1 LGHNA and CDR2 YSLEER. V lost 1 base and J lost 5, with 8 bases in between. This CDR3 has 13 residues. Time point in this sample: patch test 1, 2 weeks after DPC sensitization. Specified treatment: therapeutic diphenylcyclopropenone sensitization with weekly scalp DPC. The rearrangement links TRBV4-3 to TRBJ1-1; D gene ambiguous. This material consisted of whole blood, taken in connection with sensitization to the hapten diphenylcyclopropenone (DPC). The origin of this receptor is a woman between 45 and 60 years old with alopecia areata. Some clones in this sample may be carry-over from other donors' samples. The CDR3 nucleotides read TGCGCCAGCAGCCAAGGAAGGGTAACTGAAGCTTTCTTT. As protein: CASSQGRVTEAFF.